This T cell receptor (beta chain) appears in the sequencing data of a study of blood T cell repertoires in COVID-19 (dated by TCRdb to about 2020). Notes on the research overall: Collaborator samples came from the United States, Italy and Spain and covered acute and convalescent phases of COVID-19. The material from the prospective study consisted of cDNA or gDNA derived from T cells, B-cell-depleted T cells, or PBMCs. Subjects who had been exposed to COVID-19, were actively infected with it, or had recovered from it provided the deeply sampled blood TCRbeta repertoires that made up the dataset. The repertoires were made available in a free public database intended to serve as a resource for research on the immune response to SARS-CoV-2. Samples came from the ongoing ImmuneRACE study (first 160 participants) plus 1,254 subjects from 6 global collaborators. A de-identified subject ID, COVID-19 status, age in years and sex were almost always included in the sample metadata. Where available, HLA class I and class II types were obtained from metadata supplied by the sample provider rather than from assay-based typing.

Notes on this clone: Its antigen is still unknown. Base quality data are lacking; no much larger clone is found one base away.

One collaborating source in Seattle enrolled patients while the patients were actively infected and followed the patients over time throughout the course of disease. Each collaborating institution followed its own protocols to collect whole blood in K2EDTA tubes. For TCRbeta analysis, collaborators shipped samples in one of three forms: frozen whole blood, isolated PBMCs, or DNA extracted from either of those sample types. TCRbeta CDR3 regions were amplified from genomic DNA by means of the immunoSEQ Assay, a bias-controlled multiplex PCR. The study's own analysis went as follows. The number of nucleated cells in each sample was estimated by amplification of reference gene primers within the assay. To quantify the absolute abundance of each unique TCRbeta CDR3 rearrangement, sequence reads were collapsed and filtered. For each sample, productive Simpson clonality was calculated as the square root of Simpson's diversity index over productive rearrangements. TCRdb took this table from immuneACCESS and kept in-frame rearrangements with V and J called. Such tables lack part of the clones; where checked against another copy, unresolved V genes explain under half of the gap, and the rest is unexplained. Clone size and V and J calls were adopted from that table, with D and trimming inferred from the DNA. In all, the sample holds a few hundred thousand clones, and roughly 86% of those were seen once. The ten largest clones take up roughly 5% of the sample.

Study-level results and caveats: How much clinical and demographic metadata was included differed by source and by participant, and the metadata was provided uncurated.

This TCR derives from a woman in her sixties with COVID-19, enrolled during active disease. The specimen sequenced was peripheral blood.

CDR3 protein: CASSLELSGGYSGNTIYF. The DNA is as follows: TGTGCCAGCAGCTTAGAGCTCAGTGGGGGGTACTCTGGAAACACCATATATTTT. Recombination connected TRBV7-9 to TRBJ1-3; the D gene is perhaps TRBD1, on 5 matching bases. CDR1 and CDR2, per the germline V gene (reference sequence), are SEHNR and FQNEAQ. Its CDR3 holds 18 amino acids, cysteine through phenylalanine. The retained sequence is limited to the CDR3, 54 bases, with the frame set at the first base. A distance of 16 bases separates the germline ends of V and J, which lose 1 base and 0 bases respectively. Here the CDR3 is joined to the reference TRBV7-9 and TRBJ1-3 genes, and the full variable domain is: DTGVSQNPRHKITKRGQNVTFRCDPISEHNRLYWYRQTLGQGPEFLTYFQNEAQLEKSRLLSDRFSAERPKGSFSTLEIQRTEQGDSAMYLCASSLELSGGYSGNTIYFGEGSWLTVV.